The T cell receptor beta chain described here comes from a study of cytomegalovirus exposure and HLA in healthy donors. Overall study results and limits: TCR beta chains associated with HLA were, in a later analysis, more clonally expanded than equally common others.

Researchers ran the PCR with 60 Vbeta and 13 Jbeta primers. Sequencing used immunoSEQ multiplex PCR; TCRdb keeps in-frame clones, though not all of them. Of around 63,000 clones in the sample, under 85% were seen once. Of note for this clone: The antigen is unknown.

V lost 6 bases, J lost 8 bases, and 22 bases lay in between. CDR3 length: 15 residues. The germline gives CDR1 MNHNS, CDR2 SASEGT. The sequenced sample consisted of PBMCs. This clonotype was obtained from a woman between 25 and 40 years old in good health and CMV-seronegative. This rearrangement joins TRBV6-1 to TRBJ1-1, with TRBD1 as a possible D gene (6 bases). The CDR3 region has the DNA TGTGCCAGCAGGCCCCCGGGACATGGGGCAACGGAAGCTTTCTTT. Encoded protein: CASRPPGHGATEAFF.